This T cell receptor beta chain was observed in a study of spatial heterogeneity in lung cancer. V lost 2 bases to trimming and J lost 4 bases, with 15 bases between them. The CDR3 is 15 residues long. CDR1 and CDR2 from the germline V gene are SGHNT and YYREEE (reference sequence). A single record per CDR3 protein comes from TCRdb applying MiXCR to the 5' RACE reads. The sample lists 35,000 to 55,000 distinct CDR3 sequences, 22% occurring once. This clonotype was found many times. The time point is: blood at routine non-recurrence follow-up after resection. The specimen comprised PBMCs, sampled at follow-up. This sequence was found in a female donor with early-stage non-small cell lung cancer. The V gene is TRBV5-4, the J gene TRBJ1-2, with a tentative D call TRBD1 (6 bases). The CDR3 is CASSFRQASLYGYTF. CDR3 coding DNA: TGTGCCAGCAGCTTTCGACAGGCTAGCCTCTATGGCTACACCTTC.